This T cell receptor (beta chain) is from a study of blood T cell repertoires in COVID-19. For the study at large: Whether acute or convalescent, the COVID-19 samples came from the United States, Italy and Spain. From T cells, B-cell-depleted T cells, or PBMCs came the material, which was cDNA or gDNA.

Germline CDR1 is MGHRA and CDR2 is YSYEKL. The V gene end was trimmed by 4 bases and the J gene end by 7 bases; junction bases not matched to a gene: 11. This CDR3 has 16 amino acids. This clone appeared a single time. In the authors' methods: Quantification of nucleated cells was approximated via reference gene primer amplification. The data were produced by immunoSEQ multiplex PCR, yet TCRdb's version contains in-frame clones alone and is incomplete. The V and J calls and the clone size are those of that table, but D and trimming were determined from the DNA. The sample carries around 150,000 clones, approximately 80% recorded once. Participants' reported clinical history set cohort assignment.

The receptor's source is a woman aged 40 to 50 who had recovered from COVID-19. Input material: PBMCs or T cells enriched from blood (not recorded which). This chain uses TRBV4-1 with TRBJ2-1; 9 bases map to TRBD2. This chain's CDR3 is CASSPSGAPLGNEQFF. The CDR3, as DNA: TGCGCCAGCAGCCCTAGCGGGGCGCCCTTGGGGAATGAGCAGTTCTTC.